A selection of T cell receptor beta chains follows, all from one sample in a study of CD8 T cells in ankylosing spondylitis. TCRdb re-derived calls from the 5' RACE reads in MiXCR, one entry per CDR3 protein. The sample shows approximately 150,000 distinct CDR3 sequences, under 55% of them seen only once. The sample comprised synovial fluid, either unsorted or a sorted T cell fraction (not recorded which). The source is a male donor with ankylosing spondylitis. Both conserved end residues are part of each CDR3. Each record gives: J gene, D gene, clone size, V gene, CDR3 protein, CDR3 DNA. D genes are given only for firm matches. A clone size is listed for some rows: how often the clone was seen (once, few, many), or a class if it is expanded.

>TRBJ1-2|-|-|TRBV6-1
CASSEWNSPTTKEGYTF
TGTGCCAGCAGTGAGTGGAACAGCCCAACCACCAAGGAAGGCTACACCTTC
>TRBJ2-7|TRBD2|-|TRBV7-2
CASSSLGGDMTYEQYF
TGTGCCAGCAGCTCCCTCGGGGGGGATATGACCTACGAGCAGTACTTC
>TRBJ2-1|-|-|TRBV12-3/TRBV12-4
CASRAGTRSPQNNEQFF
TGTGCCAGCAGAGCTGGGACTCGTTCCCCGCAAAACAATGAGCAGTTCTTC
>TRBJ1-5|TRBD1|few|TRBV12-3/TRBV12-4
CASRRTGEGNQPQHF
TGTGCCAGCAGACGAACAGGGGAGGGCAATCAGCCCCAGCATTTT
>TRBJ2-2|TRBD1|-|TRBV2
CASINRGPGELFF
TGTGCCAGCATAAACAGGGGACCCGGGGAGCTGTTTTTT
>TRBJ1-1|-|-|TRBV21-1
CASTRQKGMNTEAFF
TGTGCCAGCACCCGACAAAAGGGAATGAACACTGAAGCTTTCTTT
>TRBJ2-1|-|-|TRBV27
CASSLAGWSYNEQFF
TGTGCCAGCAGTTTAGCAGGGTGGTCCTACAATGAGCAGTTCTTC
>TRBJ1-1|TRBD1|few|TRBV4-1
CASSLGETGRTEAFF
TGCGCCAGCAGCCTTGGTGAGACAGGGCGGACTGAAGCTTTCTTT
>TRBJ2-1|-|-|TRBV4-1
CASSQLSQGSYNEQFF
TGCGCCAGCAGCCAATTATCCCAGGGCTCCTACAATGAGCAGTTCTTC
>TRBJ2-6|-|few|TRBV12-3/TRBV12-4
CASSLTLFSGANVLTF
TGTGCCAGCAGTTTGACCCTCTTCTCTGGGGCCAACGTCCTGACTTTC
>TRBJ2-1|TRBD1|few|TRBV5-1
CASSFSDRGPNEQFF
TGCGCCAGCAGCTTCAGCGACAGGGGGCCCAATGAGCAGTTCTTC
>TRBJ2-1|-|few|TRBV7-8
CASTRDLIDNEQFF
TGTGCCAGCACCCGGGACCTTATAGACAATGAGCAGTTCTTC
>TRBJ2-7|TRBD1|-|TRBV11-2
CASSLEGDRGGYEQYF
TGTGCCAGCAGCTTGGAAGGGGACAGGGGTGGGTACGAGCAGTACTTC
>TRBJ1-5|-|few|TRBV20-1
CSARDLAAAGPQHF
TGCAGTGCTAGAGATTTGGCAGCAGCGGGGCCCCAGCATTTT
>TRBJ1-1|-|few|TRBV29-1
CSVPESNTEAFF
TGCAGCGTGCCAGAGTCCAACACTGAAGCTTTCTTT
>TRBJ1-4|-|-|TRBV14
CASSRLGNEKLFF
TGTGCCAGCAGCCGGTTGGGAAATGAAAAACTGTTTTTT
>TRBJ1-2|-|-|TRBV7-9
CASSLEGNNYGYTF
TGTGCCAGCAGCTTAGAAGGGAATAACTATGGCTACACCTTC
>TRBJ1-4|-|-|TRBV9
CASSVDGTLEKLFF
TGTGCCAGCAGTGTCGATGGGACACTAGAAAAACTGTTTTTT
>TRBJ2-1|-|few|TRBV9
CASSLFLGSSYNEQFF
TGTGCCAGCAGCCTTTTCCTAGGCAGCTCCTACAATGAGCAGTTCTTC
>TRBJ2-1|TRBD2|-|TRBV14
CASSQDYRLAGSNEQFF
TGTGCCAGCAGCCAAGATTACCGGCTAGCGGGGAGCAATGAGCAGTTCTTC
>TRBJ1-5|-|few|TRBV15
CATSRVTRTVKVSQHF
TGTGCCACCAGCAGAGTGACTCGTACAGTAAAGGTCTCCCAGCATTTT
>TRBJ2-5|-|-|TRBV6-2/TRBV6-3
CASKEGRLAIIRREETQYF
TGTGCCAGCAAGGAGGGAAGGCTAGCGATAATAAGGAGGGAAGAGACCCAGTACTTC
>TRBJ2-1|TRBD1|-|TRBV19
CASSNRGPGSEQFF
TGTGCCAGTAGTAACAGGGGTCCAGGGTCTGAGCAGTTCTTC
>TRBJ2-2|-|-|TRBV5-6
CASSHSPGGELFF
TGTGCCAGCAGTCACTCGCCAGGCGGGGAGCTGTTTTTT
>TRBJ1-2|-|-|TRBV7-8
CASSLLVTVDGYTF
TGTGCCAGCAGCTTACTGGTCACGGTCGATGGCTACACCTTC
>TRBJ2-2|-|-|TRBV2
CASSAPGELFF
TGTGCCAGCAGTGCCCCCGGGGAGCTGTTTTTT
>TRBJ2-7|-|few|TRBV5-1
CASSLAAGAYVQYF
TGCGCCAGCAGCTTGGCCGCAGGAGCTTACGTGCAGTACTTC
>TRBJ2-2|-|-|TRBV5-1
CASSIRQSGGELFF
TGCGCCAGCAGCATCAGACAGTCCGGCGGGGAGCTGTTTTTT
>TRBJ2-6|-|many|TRBV9
CASSVAIRPGGANVLTF
TGTGCCAGCAGCGTAGCTATCCGTCCGGGCGGGGCCAACGTCCTGACTTTC
>TRBJ2-3|TRBD1|-|TRBV12-3/TRBV12-4
CASSLGTGASTDTQYF
TGTGCCAGCAGTTTGGGGACAGGGGCGAGCACAGATACGCAGTATTTT
>TRBJ2-3|TRBD2|-|TRBV4-3
CASSPSGIGTDTQYF
TGCGCCAGCAGCCCTAGCGGGATAGGTACAGATACGCAGTATTTT
>TRBJ2-3|TRBD1|many|TRBV6-1
CASSETTGGSDTQYF
TGTGCCAGCAGTGAAACCACAGGGGGCTCAGATACGCAGTATTTT
>TRBJ2-1|-|few|TRBV12-3/TRBV12-4
CASSLGPPRLAYNEQFF
TGTGCCAGCAGTTTAGGACCGCCGAGACTAGCCTACAATGAGCAGTTCTTC
>TRBJ2-1|-|-|TRBV12-3/TRBV12-4
CATDIQDANNEQFF
TGTGCCACGGACATCCAGGATGCAAACAATGAGCAGTTCTTC
>TRBJ1-2|TRBD1|-|TRBV28
CASSFHGTGRGYTF
TGTGCCAGCAGTTTTCACGGGACAGGGAGAGGCTACACCTTC
>TRBJ2-4|TRBD2|-|TRBV4-1
CASSHGGAKNIQYF
TGCGCCAGCAGCCACGGGGGGGCCAAAAACATTCAGTACTTC
>TRBJ2-5|TRBD2|-|TRBV5-1
CASSPRTRLQETQYF
TGCGCCAGCAGCCCGCGGACTAGACTCCAAGAGACCCAGTACTTC
>TRBJ2-3|-|few|TRBV13
CASSLATALNTDTQYF
TGTGCCAGCAGCTTAGCTACAGCGTTGAACACAGATACGCAGTATTTT
>TRBJ2-1|TRBD1|-|TRBV9
CASSVGTWDRSSYNEQFF
TGTGCCAGCAGCGTTGGTACCTGGGACAGGAGTTCCTACAATGAGCAGTTCTTC
>TRBJ2-7|TRBD2|-|TRBV5-5
CASSLELAELYEQYF
TGTGCCAGCAGCTTGGAGCTAGCGGAACTTTACGAGCAGTACTTC
>TRBJ1-5|-|-|TRBV6-4
CASSDGRDQPQHF
TGTGCCAGCAGTGACGGGAGAGATCAGCCCCAGCATTTT
>TRBJ1-2|-|many|TRBV7-8
CASSLALGRQHGYTF
TGTGCCAGCAGCTTAGCGCTCGGCAGACAGCATGGCTACACCTTC